The subject of this entry is one T cell receptor beta chain. Per the germline V gene, CDR1 is SGHTA and CDR2 is FQGNSA. The CDR3 length is 14 residues. The trim removed 6 bases at V and 2 bases at J, leaving 5 bases unmatched. The data belong to a study of blood T cell repertoires in COVID-19. Clones were read by immunoSEQ multiplex PCR, and TCRdb kept only the in-frame ones, dropping some. The sample lists 30,000 to 40,000 clones, 70% to 90% occurring once. The origin of this receptor is a man between 65 and 85 years old with acute or convalescent COVID-19. Specimen: peripheral blood. The chain has TRBV7-2 and TRBJ1-2; TRBD1 matches 8 bases. The CDR3 protein is CASSSRTGNYGYTF. CDR3 nucleotides: TGTGCCAGCAGTTCCCGGACAGGGAACTATGGCTACACCTTC.